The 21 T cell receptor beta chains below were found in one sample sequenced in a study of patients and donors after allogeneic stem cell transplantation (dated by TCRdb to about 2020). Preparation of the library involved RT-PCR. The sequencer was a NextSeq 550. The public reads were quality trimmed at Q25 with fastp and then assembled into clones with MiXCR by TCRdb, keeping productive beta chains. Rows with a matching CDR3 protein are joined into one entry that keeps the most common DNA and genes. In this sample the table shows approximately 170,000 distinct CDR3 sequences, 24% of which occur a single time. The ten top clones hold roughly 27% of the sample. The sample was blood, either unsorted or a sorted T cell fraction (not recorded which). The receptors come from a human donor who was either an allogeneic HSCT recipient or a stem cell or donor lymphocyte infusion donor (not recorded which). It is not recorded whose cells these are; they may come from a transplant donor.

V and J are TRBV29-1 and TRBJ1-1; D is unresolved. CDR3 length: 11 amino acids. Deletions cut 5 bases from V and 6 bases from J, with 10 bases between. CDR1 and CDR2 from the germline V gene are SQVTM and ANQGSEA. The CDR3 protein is CSVRRGAEAFF. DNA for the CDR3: TGCAGCGTTCGCCGTGGGGCTGAAGCTTTCTTT.

CDR3 DNA: TGCAGTGCTAGTTTGTGGGATGGCTACACCTTC. Translating gives CSASLWDGYTF. J is TRBJ1-2 and V is TRBV20-1; D is unclear. V was clipped by 3 bases and J by 6 bases, with 8 bases between them. Germline lookup yields CDR1 DFQATT and CDR2 SNEGSKA (reference sequence). This CDR3 is 11 amino acids long.

In DNA, the CDR3 is TGCAGCGTCGAGAAGACTAGCGGGGGGAACACCGGGGAGCTGTTTTTT. Its translation is CSVEKTSGGNTGELFF. The rearrangement joins TRBV29-1 to TRBJ2-2; 12 nucleotides match TRBD2. The CDR3 is 16 residues long. Trimming at V came to 6 bases and at J to 1 base, leaving 6 bases not matched to a gene. In germline, CDR1 is SQVTM, CDR2 ANQGSEA.

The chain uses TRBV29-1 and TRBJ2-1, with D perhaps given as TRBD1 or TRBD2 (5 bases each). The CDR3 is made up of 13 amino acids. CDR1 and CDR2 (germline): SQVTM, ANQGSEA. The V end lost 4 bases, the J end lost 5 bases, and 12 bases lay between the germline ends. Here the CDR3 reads CSVGGAVDNEQFF. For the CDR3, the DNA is TGCAGCGTTGGAGGGGCCGTGGACAATGAGCAGTTCTTC.

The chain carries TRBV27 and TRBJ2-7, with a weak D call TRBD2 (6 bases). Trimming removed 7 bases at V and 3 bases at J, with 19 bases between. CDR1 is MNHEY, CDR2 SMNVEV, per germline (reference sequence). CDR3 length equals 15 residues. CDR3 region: CASKTGLAPIYEQYF. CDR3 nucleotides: TGTGCCAGCAAGACCGGGCTAGCGCCAATCTACGAGCAGTACTTC.

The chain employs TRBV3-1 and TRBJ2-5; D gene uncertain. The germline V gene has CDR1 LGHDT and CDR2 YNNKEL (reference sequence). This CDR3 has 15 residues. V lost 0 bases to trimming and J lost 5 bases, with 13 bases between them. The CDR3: CASSQDFALPETQYF. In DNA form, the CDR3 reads TGTGCCAGCAGCCAAGATTTTGCACTCCCGGAGACCCAGTACTTC.

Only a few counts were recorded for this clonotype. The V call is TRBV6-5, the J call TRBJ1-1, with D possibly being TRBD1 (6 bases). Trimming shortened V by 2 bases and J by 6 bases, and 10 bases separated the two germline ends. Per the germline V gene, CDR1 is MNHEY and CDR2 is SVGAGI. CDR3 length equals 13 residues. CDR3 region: CASSYRGMSEAFF. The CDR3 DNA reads TGTGCCAGCAGTTACAGGGGGATGTCTGAAGCTTTCTTT.

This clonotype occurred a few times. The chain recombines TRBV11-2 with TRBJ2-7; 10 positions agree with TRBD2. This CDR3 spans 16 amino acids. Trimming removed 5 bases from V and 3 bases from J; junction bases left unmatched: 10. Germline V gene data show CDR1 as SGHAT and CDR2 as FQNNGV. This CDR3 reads CASSALLAGLIYEQYF. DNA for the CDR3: TGTGCCAGCAGCGCGTTACTAGCGGGATTAATCTACGAGCAGTACTTC. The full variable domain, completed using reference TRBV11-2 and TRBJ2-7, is EAGVAQSPRYKIIEKRQSVAFWCNPISGHATLYWYQQILGQGPKLLIQFQNNGVVDDSQLPKDRFSAERLKGVDSTLKIQPAKLEDSAVYLCASSALLAGLIYEQYFGPGTRLTVT.

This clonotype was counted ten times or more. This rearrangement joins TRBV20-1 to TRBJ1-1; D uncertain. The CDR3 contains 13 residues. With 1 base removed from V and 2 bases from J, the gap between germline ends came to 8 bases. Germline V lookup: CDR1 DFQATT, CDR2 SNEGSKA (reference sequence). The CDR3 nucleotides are TGCAGTGCTAGAGCCCACATTAACACTGAAGCTTTCTTT. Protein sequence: CSARAHINTEAFF.

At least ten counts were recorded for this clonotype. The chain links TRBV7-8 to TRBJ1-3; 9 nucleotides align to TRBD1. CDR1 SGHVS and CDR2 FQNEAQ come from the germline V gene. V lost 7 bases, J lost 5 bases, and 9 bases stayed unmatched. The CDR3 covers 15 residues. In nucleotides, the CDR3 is TGTGCCAGCAACAAACACAGGGGGCGAAGAAACACCATATATTTT. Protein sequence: CASNKHRGRRNTIYF. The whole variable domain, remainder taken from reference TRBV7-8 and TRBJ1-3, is GAGVSQSPRYKVAKRGQDVALRCDPISGHVSLFWYQQALGQGPEFLTYFQNEAQLDKSGLPSDRFFAERPEGSVSTLKIQRTQQEDSAVYLCASNKHRGRRNTIYFGEGSWLTVV.

CDR3 residues: CASSETGRGNEQYF. DNA for the CDR3: TGTGCCAGCAGTGAAACCGGGCGTGGAAACGAGCAGTACTTC. This rearrangement joins TRBV25-1 to TRBJ2-7; no clear D gene. Germline V gene data show CDR1 as MGHDK and CDR2 as SYGVNS. The V end was cut by 2 bases, the J end by 5 bases, with 13 bases between. The CDR3 sequence is 14 residues long.

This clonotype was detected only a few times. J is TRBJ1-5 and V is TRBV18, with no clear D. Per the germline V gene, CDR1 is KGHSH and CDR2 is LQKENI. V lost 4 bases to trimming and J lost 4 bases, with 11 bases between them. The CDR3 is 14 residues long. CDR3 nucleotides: TGTGCCAGCTCACACACCGAGACTAATCAGCCCCAGCATTTT. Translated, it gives CASSHTETNQPQHF.

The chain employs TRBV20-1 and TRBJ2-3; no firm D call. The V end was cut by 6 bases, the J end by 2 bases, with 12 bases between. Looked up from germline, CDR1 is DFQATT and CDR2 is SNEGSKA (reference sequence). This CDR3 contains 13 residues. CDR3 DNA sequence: TGCAGTGCACTGTACCCAGCCACAGATACGCAGTATTTT. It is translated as CSALYPATDTQYF.

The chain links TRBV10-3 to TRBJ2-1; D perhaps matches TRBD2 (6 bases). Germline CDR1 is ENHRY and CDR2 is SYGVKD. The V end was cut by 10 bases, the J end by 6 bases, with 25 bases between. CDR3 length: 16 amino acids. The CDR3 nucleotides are TGTGCCACGAGGGTGACCGGGACTCCAGCCACCAATGAGCAGTTCTTC. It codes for CATRVTGTPATNEQFF.

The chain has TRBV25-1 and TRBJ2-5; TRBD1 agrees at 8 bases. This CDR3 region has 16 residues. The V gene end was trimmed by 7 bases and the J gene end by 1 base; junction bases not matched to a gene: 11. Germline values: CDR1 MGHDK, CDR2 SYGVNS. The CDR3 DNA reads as TGTGCCAGCACGACCGGGACAGGCTTTATCCAAGAGACCCAGTACTTC. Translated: CASTTGTGFIQETQYF.

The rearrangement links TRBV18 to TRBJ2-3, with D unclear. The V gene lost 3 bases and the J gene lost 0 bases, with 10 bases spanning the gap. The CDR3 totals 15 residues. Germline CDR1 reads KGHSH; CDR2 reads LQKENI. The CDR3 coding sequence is TGTGCCAGCTCACCGGGGTTTCCTAGCACAGATACGCAGTATTTT. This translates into CASSPGFPSTDTQYF.

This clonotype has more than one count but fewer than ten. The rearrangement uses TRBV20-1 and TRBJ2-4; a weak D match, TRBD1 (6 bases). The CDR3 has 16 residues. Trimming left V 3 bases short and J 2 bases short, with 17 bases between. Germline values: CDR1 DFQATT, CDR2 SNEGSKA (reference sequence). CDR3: CSASPPYRDTKNIQYF. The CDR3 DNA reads TGCAGTGCTAGCCCCCCCTACAGGGATACCAAAAACATTCAGTACTTC.

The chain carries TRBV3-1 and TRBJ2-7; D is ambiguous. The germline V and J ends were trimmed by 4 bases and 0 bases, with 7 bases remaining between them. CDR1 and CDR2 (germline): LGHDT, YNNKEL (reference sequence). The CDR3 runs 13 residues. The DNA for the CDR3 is TGTGCCAGCAGCCCCGGGCCCTCCTACGAGCAGTACTTC. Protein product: CASSPGPSYEQYF.

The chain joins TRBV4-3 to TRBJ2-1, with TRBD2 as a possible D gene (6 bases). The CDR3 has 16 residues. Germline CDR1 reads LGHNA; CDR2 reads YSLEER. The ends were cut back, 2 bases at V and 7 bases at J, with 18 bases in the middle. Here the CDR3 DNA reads TGCGCCAGCAGCCAATTTGGGACTCAGACCATAAATGAGCAGTTCTTC. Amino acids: CASSQFGTQTINEQFF.

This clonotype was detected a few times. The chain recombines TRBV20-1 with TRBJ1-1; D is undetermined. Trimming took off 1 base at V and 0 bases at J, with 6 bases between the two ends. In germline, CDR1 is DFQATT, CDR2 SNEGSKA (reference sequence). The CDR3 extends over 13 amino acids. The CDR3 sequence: CSARASLNTEAFF. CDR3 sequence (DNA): TGCAGTGCTAGAGCTTCCTTGAACACTGAAGCTTTCTTT.

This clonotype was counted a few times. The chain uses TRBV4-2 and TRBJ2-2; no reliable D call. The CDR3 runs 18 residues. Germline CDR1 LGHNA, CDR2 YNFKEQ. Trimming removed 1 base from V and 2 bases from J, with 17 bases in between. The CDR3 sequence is CASSQADVRAINTGELFF. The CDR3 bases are TGTGCCAGCAGCCAAGCGGATGTTCGAGCGATTAACACCGGGGAGCTGTTTTTT.